This T cell receptor (beta chain) was captured in a study of CD8 T cell repertoires and HIV-1 epitope variants. The wider study: Epitopes were three Gag families plus Nef HW9 and YT9.

As for this clone: Antigen specificity is unknown.

The CDR3 is made up of 16 amino acids. V lost 1 base, J lost 7 bases, and 12 bases stayed unmatched. Germline CDR1 SGHAT, CDR2 FQDESV (reference sequence). Sequencing was performed with immunoSEQ multiplex PCR; in TCRdb, only in-frame clones are kept and a portion is missing. The data contain thousands of clones, less than 75% of them singletons. The sequenced sample consisted of cultured CD8+ T cells derived from PBMCs. This TCR derives from a male donor with HIV. The chain employs TRBV11-1 and TRBJ2-7, with 8 bases fitting TRBD1. The CDR3 sequence is CASSLGRGTGPTEQYF. CDR3 nucleotide sequence: TGTGCCAGCAGCTTAGGGAGGGGGACAGGACCGACGGAGCAGTACTTC.